This T cell receptor (beta chain) was captured by sequencing in a study of Graves' ophthalmopathy and Graves' hyperthyroidism. Study in general: Ophthalmopathy not arising within 18 months of follow-up defined hyperthyroidism as stable. Study outcomes and limitations: Ophthalmopathy versus stable hyperthyroidism: 13-signature model gave less than 90% sensitivity, just under 82% specificity.

The CDR3 is 12 residues long. Germline V gene data show CDR1 as SQVTM and CDR2 as ANQGSEA. Between the trimmed V and J ends, which lost 4 bases and 4 bases, there was a span of 10 bases. The sequenced template was RNA, covering the TCR beta CDR3 region. Following a first-round RT-PCR that used HTBI primers, a second-round multiplex PCR was carried out. TCRdb reanalysed the multiplex PCR reads using MiXCR and keeps one entry per CDR3 protein. The sample contains 580,000 or so distinct CDR3 sequences, 39% of which appear only once. About this clonotype: Its antigen remains unknown.

Enrollment excluded any patients with other autoimmune diseases, uncontrolled infections, pregnancy or lactation. Each diagnosis was determined on the basis of clinical symptoms, serum thyroxine, TRAb, thyroid ultrasound and orbital computed tomography. This clonotype was obtained from an adult man with Graves' hyperthyroidism. The chain is built from TRBV29-1 and TRBJ1-2; the D gene is possibly TRBD1 (5 bases). The sample taken for sequencing was peripheral blood or thyroid tissue (not recorded which). The CDR3 DNA follows: TGCAGCGTTGTGATAGACAGCTATGGCTACACCTTC. Encoded protein: CSVVIDSYGYTF.